This TCR beta chain was retrieved from a study of cytomegalovirus exposure and HLA in healthy donors. Study-wide findings and caveats: 150 to 200 TCR beta chains were listed as cytomegalovirus-associated.

CDR1 and CDR2 (germline): SGHRS, YFSETQ. This CDR3 comprises 13 residues. V dropped 0 bases and J dropped 5 bases, with 8 bases sitting between them. Worth noting for this clone: Its antigen is not identified.

The PCR had 60 Vbeta and 13 Jbeta primers. Sequenced by immunoSEQ multiplex PCR; TCRdb stores in-frame clones only, minus some. The sample contains about 150,000 clones, 70% to 80% of which appear only once. Sequencing was done on a sample of PBMCs. The sequence was collected from a man aged 35 to 55 in good health and CMV-seropositive. The chain joins TRBV5-1 to TRBJ2-5; weak D call: TRBD1 (5 bases). The CDR3 nucleotides are TGCGCCAGCAGCTTGGCTGACAGTGAGACCCAGTACTTC. It encodes CASSLADSETQYF. The full variable domain, its missing parts supplied by reference TRBV5-1 and TRBJ2-5, is KAGVTQTPRYLIKTRGQQVTLSCSPISGHRSVSWYQQTPGQGLQFLFEYFSETQRNKGNFPGRFSGRQFSNSRSEMNVSTLELGDSALYLCASSLADSETQYFGPGTRLLVL.